The rows below give T cell receptor beta chains drawn from one sample of a study of radiotherapy plus CTLA-4 blockade in lung cancer. TCRdb's copy holds only in-frame clones and misses some; the assay was immunoSEQ multiplex PCR. The top ten clones hold approximately 0.77% of a sample with approximately 77,000 clones, less than 85% of them seen once. Sequencing used peripheral blood, obtained from a patient treated with radiotherapy plus ipilimumab. The receptors derive from a human donor with non-small cell lung cancer who had stable disease on radiotherapy plus ipilimumab. The CDR3 runs from the conserved cysteine through the conserved F or W. Fields, in order: V gene, J gene, D gene, clone size, CDR3 DNA, CDR3 protein. A D gene is named only where the DNA matches it firmly. The listing skips clone size in some rows; elsewhere it reads once, few, many or a size class.

v_call: TRBV7-2
j_call: TRBJ1-5
d_call: -
clone_size: -
cdr3_nt: TGTGCCAGCAGCTCAGAATTAGGGACAAGCAATCAGCCCCAGCATTTT
cdr3_aa: CASSSELGTSNQPQHF

v_call: TRBV9
j_call: TRBJ1-1
d_call: -
clone_size: -
cdr3_nt: TGTGCCAGCAGCCACAACCTGGGGGGCGCGGGGTTTACCACTGAAGCTTTCTTT
cdr3_aa: CASSHNLGGAGFTTEAFF

v_call: TRBV5-4
j_call: TRBJ1-2
d_call: TRBD1
clone_size: -
cdr3_nt: TGTGCCAGCAGCAGGGACAGGGAAGCTGGCTACACCTTC
cdr3_aa: CASSRDREAGYTF

v_call: TRBV10-3
j_call: TRBJ1-2
d_call: -
clone_size: -
cdr3_nt: TGTGCCATCAATCCCGGAGACTATGGCTACACCTTC
cdr3_aa: CAINPGDYGYTF

v_call: TRBV18
j_call: TRBJ2-1
d_call: TRBD2
clone_size: once
cdr3_nt: TGTGCCAGCTCACCAGGACTAGCGGTCAATGAGCAGTTCTTC
cdr3_aa: CASSPGLAVNEQFF

v_call: TRBV2
j_call: TRBJ2-5
d_call: -
clone_size: -
cdr3_nt: TGTGCCAGCAGTCTACTCGGGGGGCCGGAGACCCAGTACTTC
cdr3_aa: CASSLLGGPETQYF

v_call: TRBV9
j_call: TRBJ1-3
d_call: -
clone_size: once
cdr3_nt: TGTGCCAGCAGCACCGGGGGGAGCTCTGGAAACACCATATATTTT
cdr3_aa: CASSTGGSSGNTIYF

v_call: TRBV11-2
j_call: TRBJ2-7
d_call: -
clone_size: -
cdr3_nt: TGTGCCAGCAGCTTAGCCAGTGCCTACGAGCAGTACTTC
cdr3_aa: CASSLASAYEQYF

v_call: TRBV2
j_call: TRBJ1-4
d_call: -
clone_size: -
cdr3_nt: TGTGCCAGCACGCCGGGATCGGGTAATGAAAAACTGTTTTTT
cdr3_aa: CASTPGSGNEKLFF

v_call: TRBV9
j_call: TRBJ2-3
d_call: TRBD2
clone_size: once
cdr3_nt: TGTGCCAGCAGCGTAGTTCCACTAGCGGCATTAGATACGCAGTATTTT
cdr3_aa: CASSVVPLAALDTQYF

v_call: TRBV9
j_call: TRBJ1-6
d_call: -
clone_size: -
cdr3_nt: TGTGCCAGCAGCCCCCCGGACGGCCGGTCCCCCCTCCACTTT
cdr3_aa: CASSPPDGRSPLHF